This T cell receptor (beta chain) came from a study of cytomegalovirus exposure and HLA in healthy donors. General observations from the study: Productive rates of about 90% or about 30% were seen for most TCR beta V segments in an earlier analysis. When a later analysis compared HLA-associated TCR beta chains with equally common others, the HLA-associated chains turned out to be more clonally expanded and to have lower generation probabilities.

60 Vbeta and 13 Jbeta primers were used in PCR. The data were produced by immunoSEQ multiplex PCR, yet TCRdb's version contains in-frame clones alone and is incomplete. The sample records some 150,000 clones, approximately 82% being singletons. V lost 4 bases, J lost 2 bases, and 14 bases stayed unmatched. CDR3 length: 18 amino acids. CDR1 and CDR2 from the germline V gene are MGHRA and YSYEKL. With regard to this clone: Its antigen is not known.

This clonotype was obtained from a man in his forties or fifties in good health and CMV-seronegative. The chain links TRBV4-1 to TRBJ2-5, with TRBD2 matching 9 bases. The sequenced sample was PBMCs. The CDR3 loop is CASSPVVAGVSLQETQYF. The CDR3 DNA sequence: TGCGCCAGCAGCCCGGTGGTAGCGGGGGTGTCGTTACAAGAGACCCAGTACTTC.